These 18 T cell receptor beta chains were sequenced from one sample in a study of quantifying T cell responses using KT2 cells (dated by TCRdb to about 2017). A note on the overall study: RNA was DNase-treated and reverse transcribed with TCR alpha and beta constant-region primers, mostly using SuperScript III.

The method behind the library was UMI-ligation and nested PCR. The listed sequencing device is Illumina MiSeq. A single-stranded oligonucleotide bearing the Illumina SP2 sequence and a UMI was ligated to the 3' end of the cDNA with T4 RNA ligase 1. PCR1 was run for 4 to 5 cycles (98 degrees C for 15 s, 69 degrees C for 30 s, 72 degrees C for 40 s), and an equimolar mix of RC1.1 and RC1.2, covering TRBC1 and TRBC2, was used as the beta primer. TCRdb itself trimmed the public reads at Q25 with fastp, ran MiXCR and retained productive beta chains. CDR3 protein duplicates are merged, each entry listing the most common genes and DNA. In all, the sample holds fewer than 60,000 distinct CDR3 sequences, and around a tenth of those were seen once. About 10% of the sample lies in the top ten. The specimen was PBMCs spiked with cells of the T cell clone KT2. Source of these receptors: a human donor.

The J gene is TRBJ2-1, the V gene TRBV29-1; D is unclear. The V gene's germline CDR1 is SQVTM and CDR2 ANQGSEA. The CDR3 has 10 amino acids. V gave up 3 bases and J gave up 7 bases, with 4 bases separating them. The CDR3 DNA sequence: TGCAGCGTTGATCTTAATGAGCAGTTCTTC. This encodes CSVDLNEQFF.

V and J are TRBV6-2 or TRBV6-3 and TRBJ1-6; D unclear. CDR3 length equals 14 residues. Germline CDR1 reads MNHEY; CDR2 reads SVGEGT. Trimming removed 6 bases from V and 10 bases from J, with 16 bases in between. The CDR3 DNA reads as TGTGCCAGCAGGACCGCAGTTCTTACCTCACCCCTCCACTTT. This encodes CASRTAVLTSPLHF.

This sequence joins TRBV29-1 and TRBJ1-2, with D possibly TRBD1 on 5 matching bases. This CDR3 has 10 amino acids. Germline V CDR1 and CDR2: SQVTM, ANQGSEA. V was pared by 7 bases and J by 8 bases, with 11 bases between. The CDR3 nucleotides read TGCAGCGATGCCAGGGTCGGCTACACCTTC. Amino acid sequence: CSDARVGYTF.

The chain is built from TRBV12-3 or TRBV12-4 and TRBJ1-2; weak D call: TRBD1 (5 bases). The V end was cut by 6 bases, the J end by 9 bases, with 20 bases between. The CDR3 runs to 14 residues. Here the CDR3 reads CASRLAGTASSYTF. The CDR3 DNA reads TGTGCCAGCAGACTAGCCGGGACGGCTTCGAGCTACACCTTC.

This clonotype showed up many times. The chain's CDR3 is CASSLEGTEAFF. As DNA, the CDR3 is TGTGCCAGCAGTTTAGAGGGCACTGAAGCTTTCTTT. The V and J genes are TRBV12-3 or TRBV12-4 and TRBJ1-1, with unresolved D. The CDR3 has 12 amino acids. The V end was cut by 1 base, the J end by 4 bases, with 4 bases between.

This clonotype was seen a few times. This chain connects TRBV4-1 to TRBJ1-1; D may be TRBD1 (5 bases). Germline CDR1 MGHRA, CDR2 YSYEKL. Trimming pared 4 bases from V and 3 bases from J, leaving 15 bases between. The CDR3 loop spans 15 amino acids. The CDR3 spells CASSRIQGGDTEAFF. CDR3 bases: TGCGCCAGCAGCCGAATCCAGGGCGGCGACACTGAAGCTTTCTTT.

The V call is TRBV28, the J call TRBJ2-1; D is undetermined. Trimming removed 3 bases from V and 8 bases from J, with 2 bases in between. The germline CDR1 and CDR2 sequences are MDHEN and SYDVKM. CDR3 length: 10 residues. Written as DNA, the CDR3 is TGTGCCAGCAGTTTCGATGAGCAGTTCTTC. It specifies CASSFDEQFF.

This clonotype was found many times. The rearrangement joins TRBV30 to TRBJ1-1, with a weak D call TRBD1 (6 bases). V was cut by 3 bases and J by 1 base, with 9 bases left in between. Germline values: CDR1 GTSNPN, CDR2 SVGIG (reference sequence). The length of the CDR3 is 13 residues. The CDR3 protein is CAWRGTPNTEAFF. CDR3 nucleotide sequence: TGTGCCTGGAGGGGGACACCGAACACTGAAGCTTTCTTT.

A few counts support this clonotype. The J gene is TRBJ2-2, the V gene TRBV12-3 or TRBV12-4, with D unresolved. This CDR3 region has 12 residues. Trimming took 4 bases from V and 4 from J, leaving 4 bases between them. CDR3 DNA sequence: TGTGCCAGCAGTTCTGCCACCGGGGAGCTGTTTTTT. Its protein is CASSSATGELFF.

This clonotype was detected only a few times. V and J are TRBV7-3 and TRBJ2-1; 10 bases are a match to TRBD2. Trimming cost V 5 bases and J 8 bases; bases outside gene matches: 12. The CDR3 has 16 residues. Germline V CDR1 and CDR2: SGHTA, FQGTGA. For the CDR3, the DNA is TGTGCCAGCAGCGAGGGACTAGCGATCCTCCGCGATGAGCAGTTCTTC. As protein: CASSEGLAILRDEQFF.

V is TRBV27 and J is TRBJ2-3; TRBD2 agrees at 10 bases. CDR3 size: 13 residues. Unmatched junction bases numbered 2, after V lost 6 bases and J lost 5 bases. Germline CDR1 reads MNHEY; CDR2 reads SMNVEV (reference sequence). The CDR3 spells CASRRTSGDTQYF. The DNA for the CDR3 is TGTGCCAGCAGAAGGACTAGCGGAGATACGCAGTATTTT.

This clonotype was seen only a few times. V gene TRBV7-2 combines with J gene TRBJ2-3; D perhaps matches TRBD2 (5 bases). V lost 6 bases, J lost 6 bases, and 10 bases lay in between. Germline V CDR1 and CDR2: SGHTA, FQGNSA. This CDR3 spans 12 amino acids. This CDR3 reads CASSRTGDTQYF. For the CDR3, the DNA is TGTGCCAGCAGTCGGACGGGGGATACGCAGTATTTT.

This clonotype was counted a few times. This rearrangement joins TRBV2 to TRBJ2-2, with 10 bases that match TRBD1. This CDR3 comprises 16 residues. Germline loops: CDR1 SNHLY, CDR2 FYNNEI. V lost 7 bases, J lost 7 bases, and 12 bases stayed unmatched. CDR3 bases: TGTGCCAGCACCGGTTCGAGGACAGGGGGAAACGGGGAGCTGTTTTTT. The encoded protein is CASTGSRTGGNGELFF. Drawing the rest from reference TRBV2 and TRBJ2-2, the complete variable domain is EPEVTQTPSHQVTQMGQEVILRCVPISNHLYFYWYRQILGQKVEFLVSFYNNEISEKSEIFDDQFSVERPDGSNFTLKIRSTKLEDSAMYFCASTGSRTGGNGELFFGEGSRLTVL.

In this sample, this clonotype turned up many times. The rearrangement uses TRBV7-2 and TRBJ2-5; 14 bases agree with TRBD2. Germline V CDR1 and CDR2: SGHTA, FQGNSA. This CDR3 is 20 amino acids long. V shed 5 bases, J shed 7 bases, and the junction held 21 bases outside the gene matches. As DNA, the CDR3 is TGTGCCAGCAGCCTCGCCCCGGGACTAGCGGGAGAGAGAGGGGAGGGGACCCAGTACTTC. As protein: CASSLAPGLAGERGEGTQYF.

The gene calls are TRBV20-1 and TRBJ2-1, with D perhaps matching TRBD2 (6 bases). Trimming took off 3 bases at V and 3 bases at J, with 9 bases between the two ends. CDR3 length: 13 residues. Per the germline V gene, CDR1 is DFQATT and CDR2 is SNEGSKA (reference sequence). The CDR3 loop reads CSASAGFYNEQFF. The DNA for the CDR3 is TGCAGTGCTAGTGCGGGATTCTACAATGAGCAGTTCTTC.

The rearrangement links TRBV29-1 to TRBJ1-2, with no clear D. Looked up from germline, CDR1 is SQVTM and CDR2 is ANQGSEA. The CDR3 extends over 11 amino acids. Deletions cut 4 bases from V and 7 bases from J, with 10 bases between. The CDR3 DNA sequence: TGCAGCGTTGTTTTTTCAGGTGGCTACACCTTC. Protein sequence: CSVVFSGGYTF.

This clonotype has just a few counts. This sequence joins TRBV27 and TRBJ2-2; D may correspond to TRBD1 or TRBD2 (5 bases each). Germline values: CDR1 MNHEY, CDR2 SMNVEV (reference sequence). This CDR3 spans 15 amino acids. V was shortened by 6 bases and J by 0 bases, with 11 bases between the two germline ends. The CDR3 DNA reads TGTGCCAGCAGGCGACCGGGACCGAACACCGGGGAGCTGTTTTTT. As protein: CASRRPGPNTGELFF.

On this clonotype: Germline is not matched at one junction end, which may reflect a read error. V and J are TRBV9 and TRBJ2-2; 10 bases are shared with TRBD1. The CDR3 extends over 14 amino acids. Per germline, CDR1 SGDLS and CDR2 YYNGEE. The DNA of the CDR3 is TGTGCCAGCAGCGAGACAGGGGGCACCGGGGAGATGTTTTTT. This encodes CASSETGGTGEMFF.